This is a list of T cell receptor beta chains from one sample in a study of T cell responses to AZD1222 COVID-19 vaccine. Here immunoSEQ multiplex PCR was the method, and the copy in TCRdb shows in-frame clones only, minus some. The sample contains roughly 93,000 clones, over 85% of which appear only once. Here the sequenced sample was peripheral blood, taken 28 days after the second AZD1222 dose. The receptors shown here come from an adult who received the AZD1222 COVID-19 vaccine. Both conserved end residues are part of each CDR3. Each record gives: J gene, D gene, clone size, V gene, CDR3 DNA, CDR3 protein. The D gene is left open where the match is weak. Clone sizes are given selectively: once, few, many, or a class where the clone is expanded.

j_gene: TRBJ1-4; d_gene: NA; abundance: NA; v_gene: TRBV11-2; CDR3nt: TGTGCCAGCAGCTTAGGGCGGCAGGAAAAACTGTTTTTT; CDR3aa: CASSLGRQEKLFF
j_gene: TRBJ2-3; d_gene: NA; abundance: NA; v_gene: TRBV4-3; CDR3nt: TGCGCCAGCAGCCAAGGCAGGGGTACTAGCACAGATACGCAGTATTTT; CDR3aa: CASSQGRGTSTDTQYF
j_gene: TRBJ1-5; d_gene: NA; abundance: NA; v_gene: TRBV19; CDR3nt: TGTGCCAGCACCCCAGCAGGAAACAATCAGCCCCAGCATTTT; CDR3aa: CASTPAGNNQPQHF
j_gene: TRBJ1-3; d_gene: NA; abundance: NA; v_gene: TRBV6-5; CDR3nt: TGTGCCAGCAGTTACGACCGCTCTGGAAACACCATATATTTT; CDR3aa: CASSYDRSGNTIYF
j_gene: TRBJ1-2; d_gene: NA; abundance: NA; v_gene: TRBV4-1; CDR3nt: TGCGCCAGCAGCCAAGATCGAGGGTCCCCTTATGGCTACACCTTC; CDR3aa: CASSQDRGSPYGYTF
j_gene: TRBJ2-7; d_gene: TRBD2; abundance: NA; v_gene: TRBV5-6; CDR3nt: TGTGCCAGCACCCCGTTGGGAGGGGCAAAGTACGAGCAGTACTTC; CDR3aa: CASTPLGGAKYEQYF
j_gene: TRBJ2-7; d_gene: NA; abundance: NA; v_gene: TRBV15; CDR3nt: TGTGCCACCGGGGACTCCTACGAGCAGTACTTC; CDR3aa: CATGDSYEQYF
j_gene: TRBJ1-4; d_gene: NA; abundance: NA; v_gene: TRBV5-6; CDR3nt: TGTGCCAGCAGCTTGTTAGGTGCTGGACCTTTTTTT; CDR3aa: CASSLLGAGPFF
j_gene: TRBJ2-3; d_gene: TRBD2; abundance: medium-sized; v_gene: TRBV6-4; CDR3nt: TGTGCCAGCAGTGACTCGACTAGCGGGGGGGCAGATACGCAGTATTTT; CDR3aa: CASSDSTSGGADTQYF
j_gene: TRBJ2-1; d_gene: NA; abundance: NA; v_gene: TRBV6-1; CDR3nt: TGTGCCAGCAGTGAACTTCAGGGTAATGAGCAGTTCTTC; CDR3aa: CASSELQGNEQFF
j_gene: TRBJ1-4; d_gene: NA; abundance: NA; v_gene: TRBV9; CDR3nt: TGTGCCAGCAGCCACTCGGCGGGGGGCCCCACTAATGAAAAACTGTTTTTT; CDR3aa: CASSHSAGGPTNEKLFF
j_gene: TRBJ1-1; d_gene: NA; abundance: NA; v_gene: TRBV9; CDR3nt: TGTGCCAGCAGCGTAACGACGAGAAACACTGAAGCTTTCTTT; CDR3aa: CASSVTTRNTEAFF
j_gene: TRBJ1-5; d_gene: NA; abundance: few; v_gene: TRBV27; CDR3nt: TGTGCCAGCAGTTTTTCTAGCCATCAGCCCCAGCATTTT; CDR3aa: CASSFSSHQPQHF
j_gene: TRBJ2-1; d_gene: NA; abundance: NA; v_gene: TRBV11-2; CDR3nt: TGTGCCAGCAGCGCGACTCGGGGTAAGTCCTACAATGAGCAGTTCTTC; CDR3aa: CASSATRGKSYNEQFF
j_gene: TRBJ2-5; d_gene: TRBD2; abundance: NA; v_gene: TRBV13; CDR3nt: TGTGCCAGCAGCTTAAGTGCGGGGGGCCTTACCCAAGAGACCCAGTACTTC; CDR3aa: CASSLSAGGLTQETQYF
j_gene: TRBJ2-2; d_gene: NA; abundance: NA; v_gene: TRBV5-5; CDR3nt: TGTGCCAGCAGCTTGGGGCCATCCCCAAACACCGGGGAGCTGTTTTTT; CDR3aa: CASSLGPSPNTGELFF
j_gene: TRBJ2-6; d_gene: NA; abundance: NA; v_gene: TRBV6-5; CDR3nt: TGTGCCAGCAGCCTATACTCTGGGGCCAACGTCCTGACTTTC; CDR3aa: CASSLYSGANVLTF
j_gene: TRBJ2-2; d_gene: NA; abundance: NA; v_gene: TRBV28; CDR3nt: TGTGCCAGCAGTGCCAGGCTAGCACGGGGTAGTGGCGGGGAGCTGTTTTTT; CDR3aa: CASSARLARGSGGELFF
j_gene: TRBJ1-1; d_gene: TRBD1; abundance: NA; v_gene: TRBV13; CDR3nt: TGTGCCAGCAGCTCCCGGCGGGACAGGGGGTTGGGCACTGAAGCTTTCTTT; CDR3aa: CASSSRRDRGLGTEAFF
j_gene: TRBJ1-2; d_gene: NA; abundance: NA; v_gene: TRBV7-9; CDR3nt: TGTGCCAGCAACCATGGGCAGGGGCAGGGCAACTATGGCTACACCTTC; CDR3aa: CASNHGQGQGNYGYTF
j_gene: TRBJ1-4; d_gene: NA; abundance: NA; v_gene: TRBV6-5; CDR3nt: TGTGCCAGCAGTTACTCCATCACAAGGGGTGAAAAACTGTTTTTT; CDR3aa: CASSYSITRGEKLFF
j_gene: TRBJ1-1; d_gene: TRBD1; abundance: NA; v_gene: TRBV4-3; CDR3nt: TGCGCCAGCAGCCCACACGGACAGGAATGGACTGAAGCTTTCTTT; CDR3aa: CASSPHGQEWTEAFF
j_gene: TRBJ1-3; d_gene: NA; abundance: NA; v_gene: TRBV6-5; CDR3nt: TGTGCCAGCAGGGCAGGGTGGAGGTCTGGAAACACCATATATTTT; CDR3aa: CASRAGWRSGNTIYF
j_gene: TRBJ1-2; d_gene: NA; abundance: NA; v_gene: TRBV27; CDR3nt: TGTGCCAGCAGCTATGCCGGGGGTTATGGCTACACCTTC; CDR3aa: CASSYAGGYGYTF
j_gene: TRBJ1-5; d_gene: NA; abundance: NA; v_gene: TRBV28; CDR3nt: TGTGCCAGCGGAACCTATGGGGGTCCCAATCAGCCCCAGCATTTT; CDR3aa: CASGTYGGPNQPQHF
j_gene: TRBJ2-2; d_gene: NA; abundance: NA; v_gene: TRBV12-3/TRBV12-4; CDR3nt: TGTGCCAGCAGTCAGGGGCCCGGGGAGCTGTTTTTT; CDR3aa: CASSQGPGELFF
j_gene: TRBJ2-7; d_gene: NA; abundance: NA; v_gene: TRBV6-1; CDR3nt: TGTGCCAGCAGTGACGACTTCTCCTACGAGCAGTACTTC; CDR3aa: CASSDDFSYEQYF
j_gene: TRBJ2-7; d_gene: NA; abundance: NA; v_gene: TRBV11-2; CDR3nt: TGTGCCAGCAGCTTAACAGGTGCCTACGAGCAGTACTTC; CDR3aa: CASSLTGAYEQYF